This T cell receptor (beta chain) was found in a study of early T cells in non-severe SARS-CoV-2 infection. Overall study: Sequencing of unsorted whole blood was done on bulk RNA, leaving chains unpaired. Findings and limits, study-wide: VDJdb matches were skewed toward anti-spike CD8 T cell responses.

Attachment of unique molecular identifiers was made to individual cDNA molecules. Each CDR3 protein gets one entry after TCRdb re-called the 5' RACE reads with MiXCR. The repertoire holds 25,000 to 35,000 distinct CDR3 sequences, around 6% seen once, with 34% in the top ten. V was shortened by 5 bases and J by 2 bases, with 6 bases between the two germline ends. This CDR3 has 13 residues. From germline, CDR1 is SGHVS and CDR2 FNYEAQ. This clonotype was seen at least ten times. What it binds is unknown. The receptor was derived from an adult who was a healthcare worker with PCR-confirmed SARS-CoV-2 infection or an uninfected control (not recorded which). The chain employs TRBV7-6 and TRBJ2-2; D gene ambiguous. Specimen: whole blood, collected at baseline. CDR3 amino acids: CASSQDNTGELFF. The CDR3 nucleotides are TGTGCCAGCAGCCAAGACAACACCGGGGAGCTGTTTTTT.